The next 22 T cell receptor beta chains were all read from a single sample in a study of T cell repertoires in cytomegalovirus infection (dated by TCRdb to between 2018 and 2021). Sequencing relied on an Illumina HiSeq 1500. TCRdb ran its own pipeline on the public reads, namely fastp trimming at Q25 and MiXCR clone calling, and kept in-frame beta chains. Here each entry gathers all rows of one CDR3 protein and keeps the most common genes and DNA. This sample lists 200,000 to 250,000 distinct CDR3 sequences; roughly 22% were detected once. The ten largest clonotypes hold about 20% of the sample. The specimen was CD8+ T cells from PBMCs. The source of these receptors is a human donor in good health (CMV status not recorded). Some clones in this sample may be carry-over from other donors' samples.

This sequence joins TRBV7-2 and TRBJ1-2; no firm D call. The CDR3 covers 13 residues. V was pared by 3 bases and J by 4 bases, with 9 bases between. Germline V lookup: CDR1 SGHTA, CDR2 FQGNSA. DNA for the CDR3: TGTGCCAGCAGCTTCTCGGGATTCTATGGCTACACCTTC. Its translation is CASSFSGFYGYTF.

This clonotype was seen a handful of times. The V and J genes are TRBV5-6 and TRBJ1-2, with D possibly TRBD1 on 6 matching bases. Germline V gives CDR1 SGHDT, CDR2 YYEEEE. The V and J ends lost 4 bases and 0 bases respectively, with 16 bases between them. This CDR3 region has 16 residues. The CDR3 coding sequence is TGTGCCAGCAGCGAGGAGGGGGACCTCTCTAACTATGGCTACACCTTC. Translation: CASSEEGDLSNYGYTF. The full variable domain, its missing parts supplied by reference TRBV5-6 and TRBJ1-2, is DAGVTQSPTHLIKTRGQQVTLRCSPKSGHDTVSWYQQALGQGPQFIFQYYEEEERQRGNFPDRFSGHQFPNYSSELNVNALLLGDSALYLCASSEEGDLSNYGYTFGSGTRLTVV.

This clonotype was found many times. The gene calls are TRBV7-4 and TRBJ2-5; D perhaps matches TRBD2 (5 bases). Germline V CDR1 and CDR2: SGHVT, SQSDAQ. The ends were cut back, 4 bases at V and 5 bases at J, with 11 bases in the middle. This CDR3 region has 13 residues. CDR3 protein: CASSSSGGETQYF. The CDR3 nucleotides read TGTGCCAGCAGCTCCTCTGGCGGGGAGACCCAGTACTTC.

This clonotype was observed a handful of times. This chain connects TRBV5-4 to TRBJ2-1, with 9 bases identical to TRBD1. The CDR3 totals 17 residues. Germline lookup yields CDR1 SGHNT and CDR2 YYREEE (reference sequence). After removal of 1 base from V and 5 bases from J, the junction contained 10 bases not matched to a gene. This CDR3 reads CASSLYPRTGADNEQFF. The CDR3 DNA reads as TGTGCCAGCAGCTTGTATCCCCGGACAGGGGCCGACAATGAGCAGTTCTTC. The complete variable domain, with remaining parts taken from reference TRBV5-4 and TRBJ2-1, reads ETGVTQSPTHLIKTRGQQVTLRCSSQSGHNTVSWYQQALGQGPQFIFQYYREEENGRGNFPPRFSGLQFPNYSSELNVNALELDDSALYLCASSLYPRTGADNEQFFGPGTRLTVL.

This clonotype was counted ten times or more. This rearrangement joins TRBV7-8 to TRBJ2-3, with 7 bases aligning to TRBD2. CDR3 length: 13 amino acids. Germline CDR1 SGHVS, CDR2 FQNEAQ. V shed 5 bases, J shed 7 bases, and the junction held 6 bases outside the gene matches. The CDR3 region is CASSGGVTYTQYF. DNA of the CDR3: TGTGCCAGCAGCGGGGGGGTTACCTATACGCAGTATTTT.

This clonotype has ten or more counts. This chain uses TRBV7-6 with TRBJ2-3, with 9 bases fitting TRBD2. V lost 5 bases and J lost 4; bases outside the gene matches: 4. The CDR3 totals 14 residues. Germline loops: CDR1 SGHVS, CDR2 FNYEAQ. The CDR3 reads CASSRSGGSDTQYF. The CDR3, as DNA: TGTGCCAGCAGCCGTAGCGGGGGTTCAGATACGCAGTATTTT.

This clonotype was detected a few times. This chain joins TRBV7-9 and TRBJ1-2, with D hard to call. Germline values: CDR1 SEHNR, CDR2 FQNEAQ (reference sequence). The CDR3 is 12 residues long. V dropped 0 bases and J dropped 5 bases, with 4 bases sitting between them. CDR3 residues: CASSLAPYGYTF. CDR3 DNA: TGTGCCAGCAGCTTAGCGCCTTATGGCTACACCTTC.

In this sample, this clonotype turned up a few times. The CDR3 here is CSARLSRGSEAFF. CDR3 in DNA: TGCAGTGCTAGACTAAGCAGGGGCTCGGAGGCTTTCTTT. The chain couples TRBV20-1 to TRBJ1-1, with D possibly TRBD1 on 6 matching bases. CDR3 length: 13 residues. With 2 bases removed from V and 11 bases from J, the gap between germline ends came to 18 bases. Germline-derived CDR1 and CDR2 are DFQATT and SNEGSKA (reference sequence).

This clonotype was observed a few times. The chain is built from TRBV6-1 and TRBJ2-1; D unclear. Germline assignment: CDR1 MNHNS and CDR2 SASEGT. V was pared by 4 bases and J by 7 bases, with 8 bases between. CDR3 length: 12 residues. DNA for the CDR3: TGTGCCAGCAGTGCCTGGGGTAATGAGCAGTTCTTC. Translated: CASSAWGNEQFF.

The DNA for the CDR3 is TGTGCCAGCAGCTTTGGGCGGGGGACGTACGAGCAGTACTTC. It yields the protein CASSFGRGTYEQYF. This chain connects TRBV7-9 to TRBJ2-7; 7 bases fit TRBD2. From germline, CDR1 is SEHNR and CDR2 FQNEAQ (reference sequence). The CDR3 loop spans 14 amino acids. J gave up 4 bases and V 3 bases, and 6 bases lay outside the gene matches.

J is TRBJ2-7 and V is TRBV7-6; no clear D. Trimming cost V 5 bases and J 3 bases, with 11 bases left between them. Germline lookup yields CDR1 SGHVS and CDR2 FNYEAQ. There are 13 residues in the CDR3. The chain's CDR3 is CASSPPGDYEQYF. The CDR3 DNA reads as TGTGCCAGCAGCCCCCCGGGTGACTACGAGCAGTACTTC. Together with reference TRBV7-6 and TRBJ2-7, the CDR3 gives the full variable domain: GAGVSQSPRYKVTKRGQDVALRCDPISGHVSLYWYRQALGQGPEFLTYFNYEAQQDKSGLPNDRFSAERPEGSISTLTIQRTEQRDSAMYRCASSPPGDYEQYFGPGTRLTVT.

Only a few counts were recorded for this clonotype. V and J are TRBV29-1 and TRBJ2-5, with 12 bases lining up with TRBD2. There are 17 residues in the CDR3. Germline lookup yields CDR1 SQVTM and CDR2 ANQGSEA. Losses at the gene ends were 3 bases for V and 7 bases for J; bases not matched to a gene: 15. The CDR3 loop is CSVERSGTSGLTGTQYF. The CDR3 coding sequence is TGCAGCGTTGAGCGATCCGGGACTAGCGGGCTCACGGGGACCCAGTACTTC. Looking up the rest from reference TRBV29-1 and TRBJ2-5 gives the full variable domain: SAVISQKPSRDICQRGTSLTIQCQVDSQVTMMFWYRQQPGQSLTLIATANQGSEATYESGFVIDKFPISRPNLTFSTLTVSNMSPEDSSIYLCSVERSGTSGLTGTQYFGPGTRLLVL.

There are a few counts of this clonotype. V usage is TRBV20-1 and J usage is TRBJ2-5, with unresolved D. V lost 3 bases and J lost 5, with 16 bases in between. Germline CDR1 and CDR2: DFQATT and SNEGSKA (reference sequence). The CDR3 loop spans 14 amino acids. The CDR3 coding sequence is TGCAGTGCTAGGCCATTTGTCGGAGACGAGACCCAGTACTTC. Protein: CSARPFVGDETQYF.

This clonotype has at least ten counts. The chain is built from TRBV24-1 and TRBJ2-1; 9 positions agree with TRBD1. Germline assignment: CDR1 KGHDR and CDR2 SFDVKD. V was pared by 9 bases and J by 8 bases, with 7 bases of the junction left unmatched. This CDR3 has 13 residues. This CDR3 is CATQTGGTDEQFF. Written as DNA, the CDR3 is TGTGCCACCCAGACAGGGGGAACGGATGAGCAGTTCTTC.

The chain combines TRBV19 with TRBJ1-5; D perhaps matches TRBD1 (5 bases). Germline V gene sequence: CDR1 LNHDA, CDR2 SQIVND (reference sequence). Trimming stripped 3 bases from V and 6 bases from J, with 12 bases between. The CDR3 totals 14 residues. CDR3 in amino acids: CASSIGQGCQPQHF. As DNA, the CDR3 is TGTGCCAGTAGTATTGGGCAGGGTTGTCAGCCCCAGCATTTT.

The rearrangement joins TRBV25-1 to TRBJ2-1; no clear D. With 0 bases removed from V and 0 bases from J, the gap between germline ends came to 6 bases. Germline CDR1 and CDR2: MGHDK and SYGVNS. This CDR3 has 15 amino acids. The CDR3 sequence is CASSEYLGSYNEQFF. DNA for the CDR3: TGTGCCAGCAGTGAATACTTGGGCTCCTACAATGAGCAGTTCTTC.

The chain employs TRBV12-5 and TRBJ2-5, with 7 bases fitting TRBD2. Germline lookup yields CDR1 LGHNT and CDR2 FRNRAP. Trimming took 0 bases from V and 5 from J; bases not matched to a gene: 9. The CDR3 loop spans 16 amino acids. The CDR3 DNA is TGTGCTAGTGGTTTGGTAGCCGGGGAGGGCGTTGAGACCCAGTACTTC. This codes for CASGLVAGEGVETQYF. The full variable domain, with the rest looked up from reference TRBV12-5 and TRBJ2-5, is DARVTQTPRHKVTEMGQEVTMRCQPILGHNTVFWYRQTMMQGLELLAYFRNRAPLDDSGMPKDRFSAEMPDATLATLKIQPSEPRDSAVYFCASGLVAGEGVETQYFGPGTRLLVL.

This clonotype was recorded at least ten times. The chain is built from TRBV7-9 and TRBJ1-2; TRBD1 matches 7 bases. Germline V gene data show CDR1 as SEHNR and CDR2 as FQNEAQ (reference sequence). This CDR3 has 13 residues. Trimming cost V 5 bases and J 5 bases; bases outside gene matches: 5. This CDR3 reads CASSVGQKYGYTF. As DNA, the CDR3 is TGTGCCAGCAGCGTGGGACAGAAATATGGCTACACCTTC.

As for this clonotype: The junction departs from the called germline gene at one end, perhaps through a read error. The rearrangement links TRBV6-5 to TRBJ2-1, with TRBD1 matching over 9 bases. The CDR3 consists of 14 residues. Germline CDR1 and CDR2: MNHEY and SVGAGI. The CDR3 DNA reads as TGTGCCAGCAGTTACTCCACAGGGGGCAATAAGCAGTTCTTC. Amino acids: CASSYSTGGNKQFF.

The chain links TRBV6-1 to TRBJ1-6, with 8 bases matching TRBD1. With 6 bases clipped from V and 0 bases from J, the junction kept 10 bases outside the gene matches. Germline loops: CDR1 MNHNS, CDR2 SASEGT. The CDR3 length is 18 residues. CDR3 nucleotides: TGTGCCAGCAGGCCCGGGGTGACAGGGGACTCCTATAATTCACCCCTCCACTTT. Amino acid sequence: CASRPGVTGDSYNSPLHF.

The gene calls are TRBV7-2 and TRBJ2-1, with 7 bases that match TRBD1. This CDR3 has 16 amino acids. V shed 5 bases, J shed 6 bases, and the junction held 13 bases outside the gene matches. CDR1 and CDR2 from the germline V gene are SGHTA and FQGNSA. The CDR3 spells CASSRSLTGAANEQFF. DNA of the CDR3: TGTGCCAGCAGCCGTTCCTTAACAGGGGCAGCCAATGAGCAGTTCTTC. Combining the CDR3 with reference TRBV7-2 and TRBJ2-1 gives the whole variable domain GAGVSQSPSNKVTEKGKDVELRCDPISGHTALYWYRQSLGQGLEFLIYFQGNSAPDKSGLPSDRFSAERTGGSVSTLTIQRTQQEDSAVYLCASSRSLTGAANEQFFGPGTRLTVL.

This clonotype turned up a few times. The rearrangement links TRBV7-3 to TRBJ2-7; 13 bases line up with TRBD2. The V and J ends lost 5 bases and 7 bases, in that order; junction bases with no gene match: 5. Germline V gives CDR1 SGHTA, CDR2 FQGTGA. The CDR3 has 14 amino acids. CDR3 in DNA: TGTGCCAGCAGCCCCGGGACTAGCGGGGATGAGCAGTACTTC. It is translated as CASSPGTSGDEQYF.